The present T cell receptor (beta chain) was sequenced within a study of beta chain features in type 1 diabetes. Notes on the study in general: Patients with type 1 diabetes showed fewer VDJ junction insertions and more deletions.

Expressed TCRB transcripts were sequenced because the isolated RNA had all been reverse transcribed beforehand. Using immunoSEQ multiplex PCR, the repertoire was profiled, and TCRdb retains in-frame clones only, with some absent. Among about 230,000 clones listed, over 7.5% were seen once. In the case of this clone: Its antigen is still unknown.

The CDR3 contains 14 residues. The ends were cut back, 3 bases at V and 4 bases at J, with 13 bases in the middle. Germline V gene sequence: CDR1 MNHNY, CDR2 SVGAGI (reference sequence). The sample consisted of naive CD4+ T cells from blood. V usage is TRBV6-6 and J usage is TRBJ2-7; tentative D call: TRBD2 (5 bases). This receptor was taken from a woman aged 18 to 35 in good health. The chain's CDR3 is CASSYQKGSYEQYF. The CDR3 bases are TGTGCCAGCAGTTATCAGAAAGGGAGTTACGAGCAGTACTTC.